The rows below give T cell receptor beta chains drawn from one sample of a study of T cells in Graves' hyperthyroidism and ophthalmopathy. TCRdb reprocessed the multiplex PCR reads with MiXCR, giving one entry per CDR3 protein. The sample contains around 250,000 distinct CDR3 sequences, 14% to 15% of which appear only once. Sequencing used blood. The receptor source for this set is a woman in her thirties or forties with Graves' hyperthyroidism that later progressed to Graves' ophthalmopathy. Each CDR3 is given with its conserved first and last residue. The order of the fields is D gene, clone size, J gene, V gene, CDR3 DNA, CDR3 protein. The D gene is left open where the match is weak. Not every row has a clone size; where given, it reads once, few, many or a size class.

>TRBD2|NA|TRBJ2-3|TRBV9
TGTGCCAGCAGCCCGCGTTGGGAGGGAGACACAGATACGCAGTATTTT
CASSPRWEGDTDTQYF
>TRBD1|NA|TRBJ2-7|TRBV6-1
TGTGCCAGCTACAAAGGGACAGGGCTCTACGAGCAGTACTTC
CASYKGTGLYEQYF
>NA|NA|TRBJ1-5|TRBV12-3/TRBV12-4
TGTGCCAGCAGTTTCATGGTCCGGGTTCAGCCCCAGCATTTT
CASSFMVRVQPQHF
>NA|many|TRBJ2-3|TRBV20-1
TGCAGTGCTTCCCGCACAGATACGCAGTATTTT
CSASRTDTQYF
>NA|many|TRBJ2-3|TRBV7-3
TGTGCCAGCAGCTTACTAGCAGCTAGCACAGATACGCAGTATTTT
CASSLLAASTDTQYF
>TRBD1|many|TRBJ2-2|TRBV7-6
TGTGCCAGCAGCCAAGAACCGGGACAGAGATACACCGGGGAGCTGTTTTTT
CASSQEPGQRYTGELFF
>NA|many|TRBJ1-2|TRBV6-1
TGTGCCAGCAGGAATAGCCGGGCGCCAGATGGCTACACCTTC
CASRNSRAPDGYTF
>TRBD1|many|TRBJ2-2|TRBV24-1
TGTGCCACCAGTCAGAGTGCGGGGACAGGGATAACCGGGGAGCTGTTTTTT
CATSQSAGTGITGELFF
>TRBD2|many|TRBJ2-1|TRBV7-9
TGTGCCAGCAGCCCTAAAGCGGGAGGGAGGAACAATGAGCAGTTCTTC
CASSPKAGGRNNEQFF
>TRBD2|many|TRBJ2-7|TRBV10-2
TGCGCCAGCAGTGAGTCGACTCTTACTAGCGGGAGGGATAACGAGCAGTACTTC
CASSESTLTSGRDNEQYF
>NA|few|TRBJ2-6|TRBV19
TGTGCCAGTAGTATACAGGGCGCTGGGGCCAACGTCCTGACTTTC
CASSIQGAGANVLTF
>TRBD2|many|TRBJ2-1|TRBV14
TGTGCCAGCAGCGCGGGACTAGCGGTCTACTACAATGAGCAGTTCTTC
CASSAGLAVYYNEQFF
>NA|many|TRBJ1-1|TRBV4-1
TGCGCCAGCAGCCAGCCTATGGGAGAAGCTGAAGCTTTCTTT
CASSQPMGEAEAFF
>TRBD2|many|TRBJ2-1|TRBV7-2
TGTGCCAGCAGCCCGCCGGGACTAGCGGGTTTCAATGAGCAGTTCTTC
CASSPPGLAGFNEQFF
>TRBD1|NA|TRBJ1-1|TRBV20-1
TGCAGTGCTTCCAAGACAGGGCCCACTGAAGCTTTCTTT
CSASKTGPTEAFF
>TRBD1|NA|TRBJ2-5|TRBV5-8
TGTGCCAGCAGCTTAGGGACAGGGGAGTCGGAGACCCAGTACTTC
CASSLGTGESETQYF
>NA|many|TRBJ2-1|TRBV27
TGTGCCAGCAGTTCCTCGACAGACTTCTCCTACAATGAGCAGTTCTTC
CASSSSTDFSYNEQFF
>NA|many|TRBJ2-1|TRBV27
TGTGCCAGCAGTTCCACAACTAGCACCTACAATGAGCAGTTCTTC
CASSSTTSTYNEQFF
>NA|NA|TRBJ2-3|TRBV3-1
TGTGCCAGCAGCCAACTATCTTGGGGACTGCAAGACGATACGCAGTATTTT
CASSQLSWGLQDDTQYF
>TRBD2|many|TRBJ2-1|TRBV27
TGTGCCAGCAGTTTCTCAATAGCGGGAGGCACCTACAATGAGCAGTTCTTC
CASSFSIAGGTYNEQFF
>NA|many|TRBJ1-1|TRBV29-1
TGCAGCGCTCTAGCTACTGAAGCTTTCTTT
CSALATEAFF
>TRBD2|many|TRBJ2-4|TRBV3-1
TGTGCCAGCAGCCAAGAGGGGCGGGAGATAGCCAAAAACATTCAGTACTTC
CASSQEGREIAKNIQYF
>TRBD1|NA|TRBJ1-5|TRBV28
TGTGCCAGCAGTTCCACGTACAGGGGAGGTAGCAATCAGCCCCAGCATTTT
CASSSTYRGGSNQPQHF
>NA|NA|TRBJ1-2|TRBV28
TGTGCCAGCACCATTCCGGGGGGTGGCTACACCTTC
CASTIPGGGYTF
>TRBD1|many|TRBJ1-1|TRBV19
TGTGCCAGTAGTGGGGACAGTGCGACTGAAGCTTTCTTT
CASSGDSATEAFF
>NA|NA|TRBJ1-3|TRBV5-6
TGTGCCAGCAGCTTGGCGGCAGTCTATGGAAACACCATATATTTT
CASSLAAVYGNTIYF
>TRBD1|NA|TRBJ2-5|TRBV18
TGTGCCAGCTCACCCGGACAGGGGGCTTTGAAGACCCAGTACTTC
CASSPGQGALKTQYF
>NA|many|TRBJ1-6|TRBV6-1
TGTGCCAGCAGACGACAGGCTCCCTTGTATAATTCACCCCTCCACTTT
CASRRQAPLYNSPLHF
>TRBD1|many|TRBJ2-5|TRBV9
TGTGCCAGCAGCGTAGCCCCAGGGGGCCTCCAAGAGACCCAGTACTTC
CASSVAPGGLQETQYF
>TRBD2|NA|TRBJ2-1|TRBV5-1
TGCGCCAGCAGCGACGGACTAGTCACCTACAATGAGCAGTTCTTC
CASSDGLVTYNEQFF
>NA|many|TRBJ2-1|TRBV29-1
TGCAGCGTCGTAGGGCGCTCCTTCTACAATGAGCAGTTCTTC
CSVVGRSFYNEQFF
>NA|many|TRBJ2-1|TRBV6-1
TGTGCCAGCAGTGAAGCGCTTCGGGGTATTGAGCAGTTCTTC
CASSEALRGIEQFF
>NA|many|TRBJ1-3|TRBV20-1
TGCAGTGCTAGAGATCTGAGCAGCTCCCTTGGAAACACCATATATTTT
CSARDLSSSLGNTIYF
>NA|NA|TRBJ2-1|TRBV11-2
TGTGCCAGCAGCTTATCCGTGGAACTATCCTACAATGAGCAGTTCTTC
CASSLSVELSYNEQFF
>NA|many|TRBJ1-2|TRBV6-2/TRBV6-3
TGTGCCAGCAGTTCTCCGACAGTTAACTATGGCTACACCTTC
CASSSPTVNYGYTF
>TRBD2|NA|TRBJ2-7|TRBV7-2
TGTGCCAGCAGCTTGGGACTAGCGGGAGGCATTTTCTTCGACGAGCAGTACTTC
CASSLGLAGGIFFDEQYF
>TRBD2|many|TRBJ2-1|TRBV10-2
TGCGCCAGCAGACTAGCGGGAGAAAGGGGTGAGCAGTTCTTC
CASRLAGERGEQFF
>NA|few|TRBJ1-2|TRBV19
TGTGTCAGTAGCCGGGGACATTTTGACTATGGCTACACCTTC
CVSSRGHFDYGYTF
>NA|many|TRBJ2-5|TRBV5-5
TGTGCCAGCAGCTTCGCCGCGGAGACCCAGTACTTC
CASSFAAETQYF
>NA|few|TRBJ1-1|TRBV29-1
TGCAGCGTTGAGGCCGCTCCTATTCGGAACACTGAAGCTTTCTTT
CSVEAAPIRNTEAFF
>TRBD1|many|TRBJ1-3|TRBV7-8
TGTGCCAGCAGCAAAAGGGACAGGCGCGACACCATATATTTT
CASSKRDRRDTIYF
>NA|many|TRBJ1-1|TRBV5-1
TGCGCCAGCAGCTTGGCCGCTAGGCAGACCGAAGCTTTCTTT
CASSLAARQTEAFF
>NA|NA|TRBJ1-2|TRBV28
TGTGCCAGCAGTTTATGGGACTATGGCTACACCTTC
CASSLWDYGYTF
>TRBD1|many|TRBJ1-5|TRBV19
TGTGCCAGTAGTATATTTGACAGGGCAAAGCAGCCCCAGCATTTT
CASSIFDRAKQPQHF
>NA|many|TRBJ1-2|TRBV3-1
TGTGCCAGCAGCCAAGGACCAGGGTATACCTATGGCTACACCTTC
CASSQGPGYTYGYTF
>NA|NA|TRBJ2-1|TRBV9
TGTGCCAGCAGCACCCAAATGAATGAGCAGTTCTTC
CASSTQMNEQFF
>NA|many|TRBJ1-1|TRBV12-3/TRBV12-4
TGTGCCAGCAGTTTACTGTGGGGGGGTTCACGGACTGAAGCTTTCTTT
CASSLLWGGSRTEAFF
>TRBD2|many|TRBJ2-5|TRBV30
TGTGCCTGGAGTGTACTGCGCGGGAGGGGTTTAATGACCCAGTACTTC
CAWSVLRGRGLMTQYF
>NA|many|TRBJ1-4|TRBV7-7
TGTGCTAGCAGCTTACGCCCTCCGATGTGGGGTAATGAAAAACTGTTTTTT
CASSLRPPMWGNEKLFF
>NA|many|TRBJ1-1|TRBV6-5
TGTGCCAGCAGTTACCCCACGGGGTTATCTTCTGAAGCTTTCTTT
CASSYPTGLSSEAFF
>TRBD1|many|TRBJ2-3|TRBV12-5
TGTGCTAGTGGTTTCCGCCCGACAGGGCGGGATACGCAGTATTTT
CASGFRPTGRDTQYF
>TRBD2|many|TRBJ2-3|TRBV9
TGTGCCAGCGGTAGACTAGCGGGAGGGCTGGCAGATACGCAGTATTTT
CASGRLAGGLADTQYF
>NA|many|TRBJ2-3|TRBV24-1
TGTGCCACCAGTGGGGCGGCAGGGCTCGGAGATACGCAGTATTTT
CATSGAAGLGDTQYF
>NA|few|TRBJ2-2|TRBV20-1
TGCAGTGCTAGGTGGGCAGGGGACTTTTCAGGCAAAAACGAGCTGTTTTTT
CSARWAGDFSGKNELFF
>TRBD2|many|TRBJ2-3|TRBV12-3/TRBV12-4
TGTGCCAGCAGTTCCTATAGCGGGACCAAATCCCCAGATACGCAGTATTTT
CASSSYSGTKSPDTQYF
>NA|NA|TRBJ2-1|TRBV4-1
TGCGCCAGCAGCCAAGTCGGAGTCTCGGGGAAGTTCTTC
CASSQVGVSGKFF
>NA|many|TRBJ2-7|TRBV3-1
TGTGCCAGCAGCCAAGAATGGAAGGAGCAGTACTTC
CASSQEWKEQYF
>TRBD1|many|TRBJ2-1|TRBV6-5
TGTGCCAGCAGTTATCGTGGGCTAATTTCGGACAGGGACAATGAGCAGTTCTTC
CASSYRGLISDRDNEQFF